The clone carrying this T cell receptor (beta chain) was counted a single time. Its antigen is currently unknown. The data originate from a study of T-cell reconstitution after alpha-beta-depleted transplantation in children. The authors prepared the TCRbeta library with unique molecular identifiers. From the PCR reads, TCRdb called clonotypes with MiXCR, one entry per CDR3 protein. The sample includes about 440,000 distinct CDR3 sequences, 43% of them seen just once. Notes on the study in general: Fresh T-cell production supplied most of the T-cell counts and diversity seen one year after transplant. At day 60, the high TCRbeta diversity found in some patients originated from recipient T cells and thymic progenitors that had survived. Reported findings indicate that, about two months after transplant, alpha-beta T cells came from several hundred expanded clones, which were derived from non-depleted graft cells.

Germline V gene sequence: CDR1 MNHEY, CDR2 SVGEGT. Trimming cost V 7 bases and J 4 bases, with 8 bases left between them. The CDR3 spans 12 residues. Sequenced here: PBMCs, sampled before TCRalphabeta/CD19-depleted stem cell transplant. The receptor was isolated from a girl aged 2-10 years with aplastic anemia, due to receive a stem cell transplant. The chain couples TRBV6-2 or TRBV6-3 to TRBJ2-1; D not certain. DNA of the CDR3: TGTGCCAGCATTAATGGGTACAATGAGCAGTTCTTC. The encoded protein is CASINGYNEQFF.